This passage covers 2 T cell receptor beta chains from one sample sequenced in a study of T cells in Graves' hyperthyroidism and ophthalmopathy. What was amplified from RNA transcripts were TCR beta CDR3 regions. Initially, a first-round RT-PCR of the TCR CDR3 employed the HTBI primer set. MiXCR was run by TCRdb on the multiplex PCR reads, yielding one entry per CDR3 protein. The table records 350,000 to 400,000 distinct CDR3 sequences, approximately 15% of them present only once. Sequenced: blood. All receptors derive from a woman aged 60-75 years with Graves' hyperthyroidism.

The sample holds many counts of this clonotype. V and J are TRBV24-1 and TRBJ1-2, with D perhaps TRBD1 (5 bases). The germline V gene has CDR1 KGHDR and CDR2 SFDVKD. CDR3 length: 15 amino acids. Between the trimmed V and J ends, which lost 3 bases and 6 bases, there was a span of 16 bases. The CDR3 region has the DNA TGTGCCACCAGTGATGCGACAGCTGAGGGCCATGGCTACACCTTC. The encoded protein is CATSDATAEGHGYTF.

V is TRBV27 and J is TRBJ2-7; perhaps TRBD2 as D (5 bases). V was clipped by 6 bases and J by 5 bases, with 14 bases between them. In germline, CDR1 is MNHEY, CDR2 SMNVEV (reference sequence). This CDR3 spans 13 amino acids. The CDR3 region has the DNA TGTGCCAGCAGCAAACCCCTCGGGAACGAGCAGTACTTC. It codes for CASSKPLGNEQYF.